A single sample gave rise to the 15 T cell receptor beta chains below, sequenced in a study of blood T cell repertoires in COVID-19. The method was immunoSEQ multiplex PCR; TCRdb's version includes in-frame clones alone and lacks a portion of them. The sample contains about 170,000 clones, about 81% of which appear only once. Sequenced: peripheral blood. Receptors were obtained from a woman aged 70 to 79 with acute or convalescent COVID-19.

The chain is built from TRBV19 and TRBJ1-5, with 10 positions matching TRBD1. Per the germline V gene, CDR1 is LNHDA and CDR2 is SQIVND (reference sequence). CDR3 size: 17 residues. The junction had 9 bases not matched to a gene; V was cut back by 3 bases and J by 4 bases. CDR3 sequence (DNA): TGTGCCAGTAGTATCCAAGTGACAGGGGGCCCGAATCAGCCCCAGCATTTT. Translated, it gives CASSIQVTGGPNQPQHF.

The V gene is TRBV28, the J gene TRBJ1-2, with 7 positions matching TRBD1. This CDR3 spans 16 amino acids. The germline CDR1 and CDR2 sequences are MDHEN and SYDVKM. Germline trimming cut 7 bases from V and 7 bases from J; bases unmatched to any gene: 18. The DNA for the CDR3 is TGTGCCAGCAAGGATGAGGGCCGTTCGACAGGGACTGGCTACACCTTC. Translating it yields CASKDEGRSTGTGYTF.

The gene calls are TRBV28 and TRBJ2-7, with a tentative D call TRBD2 (6 bases). The ends were cut back, 5 bases at V and 4 bases at J, with 18 bases in the middle. Germline assignment: CDR1 MDHEN and CDR2 SYDVKM. The CDR3 contains 15 residues. Here the CDR3 DNA reads TGTGCCAGCAGTGGGGCCGGGAGCGGGTCATACGAGCAGTACTTC. Translated: CASSGAGSGSYEQYF.

This clone was seen a handful of times. The V call is TRBV18, the J call TRBJ1-4; TRBD1 is a possible D gene (6 bases). Germline V gene sequence: CDR1 KGHSH, CDR2 LQKENI. V gave up 2 bases and J gave up 7 bases, with 11 bases separating them. This CDR3 region has 14 residues. The CDR3 DNA reads as TGTGCCAGCTCACCAGTCACAGGGAGTGAAAAACTGTTTTTT. Translation gives CASSPVTGSEKLFF.

The chain has TRBV19 and TRBJ1-2; a possible D gene is TRBD1 (6 bases). CDR3 length: 13 residues. Germline assignment: CDR1 LNHDA and CDR2 SQIVND (reference sequence). The V end was cut by 7 bases, the J end by 3 bases, with 12 bases between. The CDR3 bases are TGTGCCAGTAAGACCCAGGGGCACTATGGCTACACCTTC. This sequence encodes CASKTQGHYGYTF.

This clone was seen a single time. This chain's CDR3 is CASSRERGGWDTQYF. CDR3 DNA: TGCGCCAGCAGCCGAGAACGGGGGGGCTGGGATACGCAGTATTTT. The V call is TRBV4-1, the J call TRBJ2-3, with 8 bases that match TRBD2. The CDR3 has 15 residues. Germline CDR1 is MGHRA and CDR2 is YSYEKL. V was pared by 4 bases and J by 6 bases, with 9 bases of the junction left unmatched.

This chain joins TRBV7-9 and TRBJ2-7; a weak D match, TRBD1 (5 bases). The CDR3 is made up of 15 amino acids. Looked up from germline, CDR1 is SEHNR and CDR2 is FQNEAQ (reference sequence). Trimming removed 1 base at V and 7 bases at J, with 17 bases between. Written as DNA, the CDR3 is TGTGCCAGCAGCTTAGATAGGGGTGCATCAAGGGAGCAGTACTTC. Protein product: CASSLDRGASREQYF.

The V and J genes are TRBV9 and TRBJ1-1; perhaps TRBD1 as D (5 bases). The CDR3 runs 13 residues. Germline V lookup: CDR1 SGDLS, CDR2 YYNGEE. Trimming removed 7 bases from V and 0 bases from J, with 10 bases in between. This CDR3 reads CASGTSMNTEAFF. CDR3 in DNA: TGTGCCAGCGGGACTTCCATGAACACTGAAGCTTTCTTT. Full variable domain (rest looked up from reference TRBV9 and TRBJ1-1): DSGVTQTPKHLITATGQRVTLRCSPRSGDLSVYWYQQSLDQGLQFLIQYYNGEERAKGNILERFSAQQFPDLHSELNLSSLELGDSALYFCASGTSMNTEAFFGQGTRLTVV.

V gene TRBV6-5 combines with J gene TRBJ1-2, with TRBD1 matching 8 bases. J gave up 6 bases and V 0 bases, and 0 bases lay outside the gene matches. The CDR3 contains 13 residues. The germline gives CDR1 MNHEY, CDR2 SVGAGI. CDR3 region: CASSYSDRDGYTF. In DNA, the CDR3 is TGTGCCAGCAGTTACTCGGACAGGGATGGCTACACCTTC.

This rearrangement joins TRBV5-1 to TRBJ1-2; 8 positions agree with TRBD1. Trimming removed 4 bases from V and 3 bases from J; junction bases left unmatched: 5. The germline V gene has CDR1 SGHRS and CDR2 YFSETQ. The CDR3 is made up of 14 amino acids. This CDR3 reads CASSTQTGDYGYTF. For the CDR3, the DNA is TGCGCCAGCAGCACCCAGACAGGGGACTATGGCTACACCTTC.

V is TRBV2 and J is TRBJ1-5, with D possibly TRBD1 on 5 matching bases. This CDR3 region has 17 residues. From germline, CDR1 is SNHLY and CDR2 FYNNEI. V was shortened by 3 bases and J by 0 bases, with 15 bases between the two germline ends. This CDR3 is CASSESVIRDSNQPQHF. In DNA, the CDR3 is TGTGCCAGCAGTGAGTCTGTAATCAGGGATAGCAATCAGCCCCAGCATTTT. Based on the CDR3 plus reference TRBV2 and TRBJ1-5, the full variable domain is EPEVTQTPSHQVTQMGQEVILRCVPISNHLYFYWYRQILGQKVEFLVSFYNNEISEKSEIFDDQFSVERPDGSNFTLKIRSTKLEDSAMYFCASSESVIRDSNQPQHFGDGTRLSIL.

This chain joins TRBV19 and TRBJ1-5; 10 bases map to TRBD1. Germline CDR1 and CDR2: LNHDA and SQIVND (reference sequence). The junction had 7 bases not matched to a gene; V was cut back by 6 bases and J by 2 bases. The CDR3 contains 16 residues. The CDR3 here is CASRLETGGGNQPQHF. Written as DNA, the CDR3 is TGTGCCAGTAGGTTAGAGACAGGGGGCGGCAATCAGCCCCAGCATTTT.

The genes are TRBV5-6 and TRBJ2-1; D not resolved. This CDR3 is 13 amino acids long. Germline-derived CDR1 and CDR2 are SGHDT and YYEEEE. V lost 1 base, J lost 4 bases, and 6 bases lay in between. The CDR3 DNA reads as TGTGCCAGCAGCTTGAACGGTTACAATGAGCAGTTCTTC. It is translated as CASSLNGYNEQFF.

To note about this clone: An end of the junction does not agree with germline; a read error may underlie this. V is TRBV24-1 and J is TRBJ2-2, with a weak D call TRBD1 (6 bases). The CDR3 is made up of 17 amino acids. Germline V lookup: CDR1 KGHDR, CDR2 SFDVKD. CDR3 amino acids: CAPSRTATSRFAGELFF. For the CDR3, the DNA is TGTGCCCCCAGTAGGACAGCCACTAGTAGATTCGCCGGGGAGCTGTTTTTT.

This clone appeared a single time. The V gene is TRBV9, the J gene TRBJ1-1, with 7 bases identical to TRBD1. CDR1 SGDLS and CDR2 YYNGEE come from the germline V gene. Trimming at V came to 2 bases and at J to 5 bases, leaving 3 bases not matched to a gene. CDR3 length: 13 amino acids. The CDR3 nucleotides are TGTGCCAGCAGCGTGACAGGGCGGACTGAAGCTTTCTTT. Protein sequence: CASSVTGRTEAFF. Full variable domain (outside the CDR3, taken from reference TRBV9 and TRBJ1-1): DSGVTQTPKHLITATGQRVTLRCSPRSGDLSVYWYQQSLDQGLQFLIQYYNGEERAKGNILERFSAQQFPDLHSELNLSSLELGDSALYFCASSVTGRTEAFFGQGTRLTVV.